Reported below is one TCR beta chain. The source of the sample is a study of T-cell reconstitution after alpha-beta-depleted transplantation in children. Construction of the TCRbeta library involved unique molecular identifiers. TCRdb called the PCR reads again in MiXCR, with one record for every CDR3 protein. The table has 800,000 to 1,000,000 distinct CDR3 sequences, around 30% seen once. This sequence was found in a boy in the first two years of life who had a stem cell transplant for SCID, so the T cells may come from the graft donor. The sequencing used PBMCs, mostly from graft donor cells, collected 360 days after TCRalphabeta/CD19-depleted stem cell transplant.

This chain's CDR3 is CSARDPPHLIPDTQYF. The CDR3, as DNA: TGCAGTGCTAGGGACCCCCCTCACCTAATACCAGATACGCAGTATTTT. V gene TRBV20-1 combines with J gene TRBJ2-3; D is undetermined. This CDR3 comprises 16 residues. Trimming left V 3 bases short and J 4 bases short, with 20 bases between. Per germline, CDR1 DFQATT and CDR2 SNEGSKA (reference sequence).